These T cell receptor beta chains were read from a single sample in a study of cytotoxic CD8 clonotypes in ibrutinib-treated CLL. Using immunoSEQ multiplex PCR, the repertoire was profiled, and TCRdb retains in-frame clones only, with some absent. The table includes 200,000 or so clones, 60% to 80% detected once. The specimen comprised PBMCs, sampled after 12 months of ibrutinib treatment. The source of these receptors is a human donor with chronic lymphocytic leukemia. CDR3s include the opening cysteine and the closing phenylalanine or tryptophan.

TRBV28	TRBJ2-3	CASSLIGDTDTQYF
TRBV5-1	TRBJ2-3	CASSLLLAGGMTSSTDTQYF
TRBV11-3	TRBJ2-1	CASSLELAYNEQFF
TRBV2	TRBJ1-2	CASQRDREDGYTF
TRBV9	TRBJ1-1	CASSLTGTKNTEAFF
TRBV15	TRBJ1-2	CATERGDDGYTF
TRBV4-3	TRBJ2-2	CASSQYEVANTGELFF
TRBV2	TRBJ2-2	CAFPEVASRDTGELFF
TRBV27	TRBJ1-2	CASSLSVQGGGYTF
TRBV7-2	TRBJ1-5	CASSLGFRGNQPQHF
TRBV28	TRBJ2-4	CASSFSRTSHRGYF
TRBV7-9	TRBJ1-6	CASSSQGTNSPLHF
TRBV14	TRBJ1-6	CASSQELLNSPLHF
TRBV5-1	TRBJ1-4	CASSPLATNEKLFF
TRBV5-1	TRBJ2-3	CASSSRTSGTDTQYF
TRBV6-5	TRBJ2-2	CASSFKTGPTGELFF
TRBV7-2	TRBJ2-2	CASSLALAGAGELFF
TRBV28	TRBJ1-2	CASKTQGVVDYGYTF
TRBV28	TRBJ2-5	CASSTYSGTGLGAQYF
TRBV6-6	TRBJ1-1	CASSRQSGTEAFF
TRBV18	TRBJ1-2	CASSPVNYGYTF
TRBV6-5	TRBJ2-1	CASSSTSLDEQFF
TRBV7-2	TRBJ2-7	CASSPGSGSYEQYF
TRBV4-2	TRBJ2-7	CASSQDSGTPTYEQYF
TRBV6-5	TRBJ1-1	CASSTGDRMNTEAFF
TRBV6-6	TRBJ1-1	CASSYNRWGNTEAFF